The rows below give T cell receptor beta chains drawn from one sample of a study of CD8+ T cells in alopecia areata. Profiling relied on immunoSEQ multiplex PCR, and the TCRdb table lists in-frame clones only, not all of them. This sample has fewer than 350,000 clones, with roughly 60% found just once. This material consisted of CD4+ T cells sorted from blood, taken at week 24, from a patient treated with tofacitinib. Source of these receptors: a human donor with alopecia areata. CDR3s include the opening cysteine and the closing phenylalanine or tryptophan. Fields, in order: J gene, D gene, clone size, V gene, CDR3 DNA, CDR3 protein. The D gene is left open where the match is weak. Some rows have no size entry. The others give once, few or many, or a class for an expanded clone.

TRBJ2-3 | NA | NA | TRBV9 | TGTGCCAGCAGCGTAGCTTCAGGGGGGCATGGAGATACGCAGTATTTT | CASSVASGGHGDTQYF
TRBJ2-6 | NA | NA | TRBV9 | TGTGCCAGCAGCGTAGGGGAATCTGGGGCCAACGTCCTGACTTTC | CASSVGESGANVLTF
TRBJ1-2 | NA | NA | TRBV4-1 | TGCGCCAGCAGCCAAGATCCGGACGGCTATGGCTACACCTTC | CASSQDPDGYGYTF
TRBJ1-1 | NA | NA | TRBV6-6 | TGTGCCAGCAGCCCCTTCGACACTGAAGCTTTCTTT | CASSPFDTEAFF
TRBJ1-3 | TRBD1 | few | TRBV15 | TGTGCCACCAGCATCGACAGGGGCTCTGGAAACACCATATATTTT | CATSIDRGSGNTIYF
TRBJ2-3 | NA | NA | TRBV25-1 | TGTGCCAGCAGTGAACAGGGGTCCGGCACAGATACGCAGTATTTT | CASSEQGSGTDTQYF
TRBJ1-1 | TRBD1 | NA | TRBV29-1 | TGCAGCGCCAAAGGTCGGGACAGGGGTGGGAGCACTGAAGCTTTCTTT | CSAKGRDRGGSTEAFF
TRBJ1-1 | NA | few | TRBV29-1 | TGCAGCGTTGTCGGGTACACTGAAGCTTTCTTT | CSVVGYTEAFF
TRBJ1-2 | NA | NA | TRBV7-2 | TGTGCCAGCAGCTTAGGGACGGGACATCCCTATGGCTACACCTTC | CASSLGTGHPYGYTF
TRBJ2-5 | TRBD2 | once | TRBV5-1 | TGCGCCAGCAGCCTGTTTGGGCTAGCGGGGGGCCCCGAGACCCAGTACTTC | CASSLFGLAGGPETQYF
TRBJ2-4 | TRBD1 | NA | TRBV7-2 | TGTGCCAGCAGCTTAGGGTCAGGGGGCGGGTACATTCAGTACTTC | CASSLGSGGGYIQYF